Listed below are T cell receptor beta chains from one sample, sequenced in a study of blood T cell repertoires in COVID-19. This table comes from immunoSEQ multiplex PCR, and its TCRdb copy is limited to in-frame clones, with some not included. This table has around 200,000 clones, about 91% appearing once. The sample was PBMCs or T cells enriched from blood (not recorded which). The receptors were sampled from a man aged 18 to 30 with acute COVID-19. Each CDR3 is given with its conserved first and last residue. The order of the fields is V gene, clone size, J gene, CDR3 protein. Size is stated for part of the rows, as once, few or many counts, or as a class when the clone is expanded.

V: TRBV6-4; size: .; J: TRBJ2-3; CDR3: CASRPGTGTGGPGTDTQYF
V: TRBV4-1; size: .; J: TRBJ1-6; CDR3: CASSRGLTNSPLHF
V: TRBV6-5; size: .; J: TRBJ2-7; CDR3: CASSYLDRDEQYF
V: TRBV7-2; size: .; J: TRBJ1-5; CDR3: CASSLDEGSINQPQHF
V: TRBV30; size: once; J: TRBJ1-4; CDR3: CAWSAGTGVEKLFF
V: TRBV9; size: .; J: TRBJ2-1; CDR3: CASSVGLANEQFF
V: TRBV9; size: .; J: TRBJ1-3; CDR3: CASSVATGAADSGNTIYF
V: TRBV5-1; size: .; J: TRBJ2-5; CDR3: CASGPHTSFVETQYF
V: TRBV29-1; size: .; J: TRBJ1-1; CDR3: CSVHQGNTEAFF
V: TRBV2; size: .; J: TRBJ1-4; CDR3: CATYSGTGGEKLFF
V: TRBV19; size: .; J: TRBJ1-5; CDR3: CASTDRAGQPQHF
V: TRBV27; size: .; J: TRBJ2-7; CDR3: CASSPTLQAPFYEQYF
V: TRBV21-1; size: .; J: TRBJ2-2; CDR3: CASSKGRGRATSGTGELFF
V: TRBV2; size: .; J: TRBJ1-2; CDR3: CASRVGTLGYTF
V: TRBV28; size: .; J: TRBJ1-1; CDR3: CASSNEGRGEAFF
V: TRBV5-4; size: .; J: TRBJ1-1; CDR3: CASSLGQGSTEAFF
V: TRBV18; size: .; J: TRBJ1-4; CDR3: CASSPQSETGAQKLFF
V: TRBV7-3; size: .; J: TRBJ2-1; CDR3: CASSFTGGVDNEQFF
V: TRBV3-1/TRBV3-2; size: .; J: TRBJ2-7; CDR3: CASSDTSVDYEQYF
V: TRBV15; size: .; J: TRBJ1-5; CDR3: CATSRGRQGVRDQPQHF
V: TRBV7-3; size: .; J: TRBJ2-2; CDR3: CASSLPRKHRGAVF
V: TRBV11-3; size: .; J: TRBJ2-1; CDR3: CASSRGGGYNEQFF
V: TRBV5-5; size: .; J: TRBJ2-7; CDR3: CASSLGSGLARYEQYF
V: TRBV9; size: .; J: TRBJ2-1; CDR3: CASSVRLAGHSNEQFF
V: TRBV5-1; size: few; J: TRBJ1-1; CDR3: CASSLGGTGGRREAFF
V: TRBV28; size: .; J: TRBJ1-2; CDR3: CASRNRGGWYGYTF
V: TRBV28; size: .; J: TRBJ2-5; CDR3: CASRGTQETQYF
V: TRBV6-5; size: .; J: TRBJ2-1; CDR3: CASSYSNQRDFNEQFF
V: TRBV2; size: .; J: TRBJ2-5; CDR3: CASSPDRETQYF
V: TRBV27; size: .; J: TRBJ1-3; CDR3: CASKGQGFGNTIYF
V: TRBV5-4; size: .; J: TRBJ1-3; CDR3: CASSLKGALNTIYF
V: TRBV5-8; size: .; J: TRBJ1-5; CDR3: CASSLWDRVSLRSSRPQHF
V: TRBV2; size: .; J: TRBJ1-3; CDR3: CASSRTGGGNTIYF
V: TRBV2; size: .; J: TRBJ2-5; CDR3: CASTATPGTQYF
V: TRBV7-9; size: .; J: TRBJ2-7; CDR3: CASSLARPGSEQYF
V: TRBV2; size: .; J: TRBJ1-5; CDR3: CASSGTGESQPQHF
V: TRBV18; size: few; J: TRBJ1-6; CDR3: CASSPDRGSSPLHF
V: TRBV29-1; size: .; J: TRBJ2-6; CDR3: CSAQGSGANVLTF
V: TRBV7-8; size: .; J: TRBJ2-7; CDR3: CASSIMTGPSYEQYF
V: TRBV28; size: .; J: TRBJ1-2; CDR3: CASSLNRGLGGYTF
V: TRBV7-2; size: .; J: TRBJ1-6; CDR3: CASSLGQGRWYNSPLHF
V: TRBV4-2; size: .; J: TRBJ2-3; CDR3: CASSQDSPLAGATDTQYF
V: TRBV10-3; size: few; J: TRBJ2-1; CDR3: CAISVRGGDYYNEQFF
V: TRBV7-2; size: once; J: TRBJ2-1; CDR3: CASSQAGGSYNEQFF
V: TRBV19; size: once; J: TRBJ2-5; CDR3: CASSMEGQGAGLETQYF
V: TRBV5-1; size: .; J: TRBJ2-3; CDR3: CASSTGTREDTQYF
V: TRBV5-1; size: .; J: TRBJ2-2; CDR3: CASSLTNQNTGELFF
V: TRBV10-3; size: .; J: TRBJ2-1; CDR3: CAISESEAGSYNEQFF
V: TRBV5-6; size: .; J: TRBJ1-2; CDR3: CASSSYDGYTF
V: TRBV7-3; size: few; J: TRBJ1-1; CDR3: CASSLGGLTEAFF
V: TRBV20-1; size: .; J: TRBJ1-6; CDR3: CSASLQGNSPLHF
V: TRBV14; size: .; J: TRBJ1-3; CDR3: CASSPGDAGNTIYF
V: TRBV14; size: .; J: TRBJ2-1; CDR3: CASSQGEMAYNEQFF
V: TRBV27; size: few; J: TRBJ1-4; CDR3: CASSELQGFNEKLFF
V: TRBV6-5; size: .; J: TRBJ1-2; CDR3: CASSVGQFYGYTF
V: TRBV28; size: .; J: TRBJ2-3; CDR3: CASRSQGTDTQYF
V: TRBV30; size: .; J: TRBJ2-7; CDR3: CAWTAGGYEQYF
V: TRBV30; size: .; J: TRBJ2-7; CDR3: CAWSQGRNLHYEQYF
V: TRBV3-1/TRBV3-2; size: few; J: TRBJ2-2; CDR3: CASSQGPSGSTGELFF
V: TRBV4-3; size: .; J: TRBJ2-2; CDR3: CASSRTPTANTGELFF